The 30 T cell receptor beta chains below were found in one sample sequenced in a study of identical twins (dated by TCRdb to about 2016). Library method: 5' RACE. TCRdb names Illumina HiSeq 2000 as the instrument used. TCRdb reanalyzed the raw reads on its own, using fastp at Q25 for trimming and MiXCR for clone calling, and kept in-frame beta chains. All rows with the same CDR3 protein become a single entry with the most common DNA and genes. For this sample the table gives nearly 900,000 distinct CDR3 sequences, of which 10% to 15% were detected only once. The ten most abundant clones make up 1.5% to 2% of the sample. A further study also used this sample, focusing on yellow fever vaccine responses in identical twins.

Sequences were obtained from PBMCs. The receptor source for this set is a woman between 18 and 30 years old in good health.

The chain uses TRBV5-5 and TRBJ2-7; 8 bases line up with TRBD2. The V gene's germline CDR1 is SGHKS and CDR2 YYEKEE (reference sequence). V was pared by 0 bases and J by 4 bases, with 3 bases of the junction left unmatched. The CDR3 sequence is 14 residues long. The CDR3 region has the DNA TGTGCCAGCAGCTTGGGTAGCGGGGCGTACGAGCAGTACTTC. Its translation: CASSLGSGAYEQYF.

The gene calls are TRBV5-1 and TRBJ2-1; 10 bases are shared with TRBD2. This CDR3 comprises 16 residues. Trimming cost V 0 bases and J 9 bases; bases outside gene matches: 9. Germline CDR1 SGHRS, CDR2 YFSETQ. CDR3 protein: CASSLEASGGTGEQFF. CDR3 in DNA: TGCGCCAGCAGCTTGGAGGCTAGCGGGGGTACGGGTGAGCAGTTCTTC.

CDR3 sequence: CSALLAGDLTDTQYF. The CDR3 nucleotides are TGCAGTGCTTTACTAGCGGGAGATCTGACAGATACGCAGTATTTT. The rearrangement uses TRBV20-1 and TRBJ2-3; 11 bases fit TRBD2. The CDR3 sequence is 15 residues long. CDR1 is DFQATT, CDR2 SNEGSKA, per germline (reference sequence). V was clipped by 5 bases and J by 3 bases; unmatched bases: 7.

This rearrangement joins TRBV5-1 to TRBJ1-6; 7 nucleotides agree with TRBD1. This CDR3 spans 14 amino acids. The germline V gene encodes CDR1 SGHRS and CDR2 YFSETQ. V lost 0 bases and J lost 11; bases outside the gene matches: 5. CDR3 bases: TGCGCCAGCAGCTTGGGGGGGACAGTTGCACCCCTCCACTTT. Its protein product is CASSLGGTVAPLHF.

The chain combines TRBV29-1 with TRBJ2-3; 7 nucleotides line up with TRBD2. Unmatched junction bases numbered 6, after V lost 5 bases and J lost 4 bases. CDR3 size: 13 residues. In germline, CDR1 is SQVTM, CDR2 ANQGSEA. Here the CDR3 reads CSVISAGADTQYF. CDR3 DNA: TGCAGCGTTATATCTGCGGGGGCAGATACGCAGTATTTT.

V gene TRBV6-5 combines with J gene TRBJ2-3, with D possibly being TRBD2 (6 bases). The germline gives CDR1 MNHEY, CDR2 SVGAGI. CDR3 length: 16 amino acids. Deletions cut 0 bases from V and 3 bases from J, with 13 bases between. The CDR3 DNA reads TGTGCCAGCAGTTACTCGATTGCGGGGTGGACAGATACGCAGTATTTT. This encodes CASSYSIAGWTDTQYF.

V gene TRBV28 combines with J gene TRBJ2-3, with TRBD2 identical over 13 bases. In germline, CDR1 is MDHEN, CDR2 SYDVKM. CDR3 size: 15 residues. V lost 7 bases, J lost 5 bases, and 6 bases stayed unmatched. The CDR3 nucleotides are TGTGCCAGCATTGGGACTAGCGGGAATATAGATACGCAGTATTTT. Its translation: CASIGTSGNIDTQYF.

The chain carries TRBV25-1 and TRBJ2-1; possibly TRBD1 for D (5 bases). V shed 5 bases and J shed 8 bases, with 19 bases lying between them. In germline, CDR1 is MGHDK, CDR2 SYGVNS. The CDR3 loop spans 15 amino acids. The CDR3 bases are TGTGCCAGCAGTCCACGGCCCATTCAACAGGATGAGCAGTTCTTC. Residues: CASSPRPIQQDEQFF.

This clonotype occurred a few times. This chain uses TRBV29-1 with TRBJ1-2, with 10 bases aligning to TRBD1. This CDR3 is built from 12 residues. Losses at the gene ends were 4 bases for V and 6 bases for J; bases not matched to a gene: 2. Looked up from germline, CDR1 is SQVTM and CDR2 is ANQGSEA. The CDR3 DNA follows: TGCAGCGTTGCCGGACAGGGGGATGGCTACACCTTC. It yields the protein CSVAGQGDGYTF.

This clonotype was counted between two and nine times. The genes are TRBV6-2 or TRBV6-3 and TRBJ1-1; maybe TRBD1 (6 bases). Germline CDR1 is MNHEY and CDR2 is SVGEGT. V lost 6 bases and J 6 bases, leaving 17 bases between the germline ends. The CDR3 sequence is 14 residues long. The CDR3 DNA reads TGTGCCAGCAGCCAAGGACAGACCTACCCTGAAGCTTTCTTT. Amino acid sequence: CASSQGQTYPEAFF.

This clonotype was detected once. A read error may be the cause here, since a much bigger clone is one base away. The chain is built from TRBV28 and TRBJ2-7; the D is unclear. Germline CDR1 and CDR2: MDHEN and SYDVKM. This CDR3 is built from 13 residues. The CDR3 DNA is TGTGCCAGCAGTTTAATCGGCCCCTACGTGCAGTACTTC. Translation: CASSLIGPYVQYF.

The chain couples TRBV28 to TRBJ2-5; 11 nucleotides line up with TRBD2. J was trimmed by 1 base and V by 2 bases; bases with no gene match: 6. The CDR3 runs 17 residues. From germline, CDR1 is MDHEN and CDR2 SYDVKM. The CDR3 nucleotides read TGTGCCAGCAGTTTACTAGCGGGGGGACCTCCCCAAGAGACCCAGTACTTC. This sequence encodes CASSLLAGGPPQETQYF.

This clonotype came up many times. The chain links TRBV5-1 to TRBJ2-7; 9 bases line up with TRBD1. V lost 4 bases to trimming and J lost 3 bases; unmatched junction nucleotides: 5. From germline, CDR1 is SGHRS and CDR2 YFSETQ. CDR3 length: 14 amino acids. DNA for the CDR3: TGCGCCAGCAGCGTCCGGGACAGGGACTACGAGCAGTACGTC. Its translation: CASSVRDRDYEQYV.

CDR3 coding DNA: TGTGCCAGCAGCCAAGATAGCGGGCAAAGGGGCTCCTACAATGAGCAGTTCTTC. Translated, it gives CASSQDSGQRGSYNEQFF. The chain joins TRBV3-1 to TRBJ2-1; TRBD2 matches 7 bases. Germline CDR1 and CDR2: LGHDT and YNNKEL (reference sequence). Trimming cost V 0 bases and J 0 bases; bases outside gene matches: 8. This CDR3 comprises 18 residues.

The genes are TRBV11-3 and TRBJ2-4; 9 bases agree with TRBD2. In germline, CDR1 is SGHNT, CDR2 YENEEA. There are 16 residues in the CDR3. J was trimmed by 2 bases and V by 5 bases; bases with no gene match: 7. CDR3 loop: CASSLSGSGPKNIQYF. CDR3 sequence (DNA): TGTGCCAGCAGCCTTAGCGGGAGTGGTCCCAAAAACATTCAGTACTTC.

The chain joins TRBV12-3 or TRBV12-4 to TRBJ2-1; D is unresolved. CDR3 length: 12 residues. Trimming left V 5 bases short and J 5 bases short, with 7 bases between. CDR3 residues: CASSGDNNEQFF. The CDR3 DNA is TGTGCCAGCAGTGGCGATAACAATGAGCAGTTCTTC.

The CDR3 DNA sequence: TGCGCCAGCAGCTTGGAAGGGCGTGAAAAACTGTTTTTT. Its protein is CASSLEGREKLFF. V usage is TRBV5-1 and J usage is TRBJ1-4; D gene uncertain. V gave up 0 bases and J gave up 7 bases, with 7 bases separating them. Germline V lookup: CDR1 SGHRS, CDR2 YFSETQ. The CDR3 loop spans 13 amino acids.

This clonotype was seen a handful of times. Written as DNA, the CDR3 is TGTGCCAGCAGTGAAGGGACTAGCGGGACCCACGAGCAGTACTTC. This codes for CASSEGTSGTHEQYF. J is TRBJ2-7 and V is TRBV28, with 13 bases fitting TRBD2. Germline CDR1 is MDHEN and CDR2 is SYDVKM. CDR3 length: 15 amino acids. The ends lost 5 bases at V and 5 bases at J; junction bases unmatched: 6. Full variable domain (outside the CDR3, taken from reference TRBV28 and TRBJ2-7): DVKVTQSSRYLVKRTGEKVFLECVQDMDHENMFWYRQDPGLGLRLIYFSYDVKMKEKGDIPEGYSVSREKKERFSLILESASTNQTSMYLCASSEGTSGTHEQYFGPGTRLTVT.

This clonotype was counted only a few times. This CDR3 is CASSVAVQGTYEQYF. CDR3 in DNA: TGTGCCAGCAGCGTAGCTGTACAGGGCACCTACGAGCAGTACTTC. The V gene is TRBV9, the J gene TRBJ2-7; maybe TRBD1 (6 bases). The CDR3 runs 15 residues. Trimming took 0 bases from V and 2 from J, leaving 12 bases between them. Germline V lookup: CDR1 SGDLS, CDR2 YYNGEE.

The chain recombines TRBV5-5 with TRBJ2-2; the D gene is possibly TRBD2 (6 bases). CDR1 SGHKS and CDR2 YYEKEE come from the germline V gene (reference sequence). The CDR3 has 16 residues. Trimming took 3 bases from V and 2 from J, leaving 14 bases between them. Written as DNA, the CDR3 is TGTGCCAGCAGCTCGGGAGACGGGTTCAACACCGGGGAGCTGTTTTTT. It is translated as CASSSGDGFNTGELFF.

This clonotype was picked up a small number of times. This chain links TRBV2 with TRBJ2-4, with TRBD1 as a possible D gene (6 bases). The CDR3 is made up of 13 amino acids. Germline-derived CDR1 and CDR2 are SNHLY and FYNNEI. V lost 4 bases and J lost 6, with 10 bases in between. CDR3 region: CASSAGGGNIQYF. The DNA of the CDR3 is TGTGCCAGCAGTGCTGGGGGCGGAAACATTCAGTACTTC.

J is TRBJ2-4 and V is TRBV20-1; 8 positions match TRBD2. With V trimmed by 3 bases and J by 1 base, 5 bases remained unmatched. In germline, CDR1 is DFQATT, CDR2 SNEGSKA (reference sequence). This CDR3 has 15 residues. CDR3 nucleotides: TGCAGTGCTAGCTTGGGACTAGTTGCCAAAAACATTCAGTACTTC. The encoded protein is CSASLGLVAKNIQYF.

The J gene is TRBJ2-3, the V gene TRBV5-6; no clear D. This CDR3 comprises 15 residues. V was clipped by 5 bases and J by 0 bases, with 13 bases between them. The germline V gene has CDR1 SGHDT and CDR2 YYEEEE. The CDR3 DNA reads TGTGCCAGCAGACTCGCAGGACGGAGCACAGATACGCAGTATTTT. Its translation: CASRLAGRSTDTQYF.

Only a few counts were recorded for this clonotype. The V call is TRBV24-1, the J call TRBJ2-2; D remains unclear. V lost 3 bases and J 4 bases, leaving 11 bases between the germline ends. The CDR3 consists of 15 residues. Per the germline V gene, CDR1 is KGHDR and CDR2 is SFDVKD. CDR3 sequence (DNA): TGTGCCACCAGTGATCCCCCCCCGGGCACCGGGGAGCTGTTTTTT. Residues: CATSDPPPGTGELFF.

The chain links TRBV20-1 to TRBJ2-1, with 14 bases matching TRBD2. Germline assignment: CDR1 DFQATT and CDR2 SNEGSKA (reference sequence). This CDR3 contains 14 residues. V lost 5 bases and J lost 8; bases outside the gene matches: 5. The CDR3 nucleotides read TGCAGTGCTGCCGGGACTAGCGGGAGACATGAGCAGTTCTTC. The encoded protein is CSAAGTSGRHEQFF.

This clonotype appeared a few times. The genes are TRBV11-2 and TRBJ2-7; tentative D call: TRBD1 (5 bases). The germline CDR1 and CDR2 sequences are SGHAT and FQNNGV. The CDR3 contains 15 residues. V was cut by 2 bases and J by 7 bases, with 18 bases left in between. The CDR3 is CASSLRLRTLWEQYF. CDR3 coding DNA: TGTGCCAGCAGCTTAAGATTACGGACACTTTGGGAGCAGTACTTC. Looking up the rest from reference TRBV11-2 and TRBJ2-7 gives the full variable domain: EAGVAQSPRYKIIEKRQSVAFWCNPISGHATLYWYQQILGQGPKLLIQFQNNGVVDDSQLPKDRFSAERLKGVDSTLKIQPAKLEDSAVYLCASSLRLRTLWEQYFGPGTRLTVT.

In its sample, this clonotype was seen a few times. V usage is TRBV3-1 and J usage is TRBJ2-7; no reliable D call. The CDR3 consists of 14 residues. Germline assignment: CDR1 LGHDT and CDR2 YNNKEL (reference sequence). V was shortened by 3 bases and J by 2 bases, with 11 bases between the two germline ends. DNA for the CDR3: TGTGCCAGCAGCCAGGGCGCCGCTGCCTACGAGCAGTACTTC. Translation: CASSQGAAAYEQYF.

This clonotype showed up just a few times. V usage is TRBV18 and J usage is TRBJ2-7; 8 bases are a match to TRBD1. CDR1 KGHSH and CDR2 LQKENI come from the germline V gene. V lost 6 bases, J lost 2 bases, and 9 bases stayed unmatched. This CDR3 has 15 amino acids. In DNA form, the CDR3 reads TGTGCCAGCTCTCTATCAGGGACAGGCACCTACGAGCAGTACGTC. Amino acid sequence: CASSLSGTGTYEQYV.

This clonotype has more than one count but fewer than ten. V usage is TRBV27 and J usage is TRBJ2-3; D uncertain. The CDR3 is 15 residues long. The V and J ends lost 3 bases and 1 base respectively, with 11 bases between them. CDR1 is MNHEY and CDR2 is SMNVEV in the germline V gene (reference sequence). Written as DNA, the CDR3 is TGTGCCAGCAGTTTCAGGTGGAGCCGCACAGATACGCAGTATTTT. Translated, it gives CASSFRWSRTDTQYF.

Many counts were recorded for this clonotype. This chain joins TRBV6-2 or TRBV6-3 and TRBJ2-4; the D gene is possibly TRBD2 (6 bases). The CDR3 totals 16 residues. Trimming cost V 2 bases and J 2 bases, with 13 bases left between them. In germline, CDR1 is MNHEY, CDR2 SVGEGT. The CDR3 reads CASSYVGGLTKNIQYF. DNA of the CDR3: TGTGCCAGCAGTTACGTCGGGGGACTTACCAAAAACATTCAGTACTTC.